Following are 30 T cell receptor beta chains from one sample sequenced in a study of a mutant IDH1 vaccine in newly diagnosed glioma. TCRdb's table, derived via immunoSEQ multiplex PCR, lists solely in-frame clones and lacks some. This table holds over 40,000 clones, 80% to 90% found once. No cognate antigen is known for these TCRs. The sample's time point: week 35, safety follow-up. Topical imiquimod accompanied each vaccine dose, which consisted of 300 ug of mutant IDH1 20-mer peptide. The starting material was PBMCs, obtained from a glioma patient whose treatment included an IDH1 peptide vaccine. The receptors shown here come from a middle-aged man with glioma.

The chain couples TRBV28 to TRBJ1-2; unclear D gene. Trimming took off 5 bases at V and 0 bases at J, with 7 bases between the two ends. Looked up from germline, CDR1 is MDHEN and CDR2 is SYDVKM. The CDR3 is made up of 13 amino acids. CDR3 sequence: CASSPGTNYGYTF. CDR3 nucleotides: TGTGCCAGCAGTCCCGGAACTAACTATGGCTACACCTTC.

J is TRBJ2-3 and V is TRBV10-3; 10 positions agree with TRBD1. The V gene end was trimmed by 6 bases and the J gene end by 4 bases; junction bases not matched to a gene: 4. This CDR3 contains 14 residues. Germline V CDR1 and CDR2: ENHRY, SYGVKD. The CDR3 is CAISRDRGADTQYF. DNA of the CDR3: TGTGCCATCAGCCGGGACAGGGGTGCAGATACGCAGTATTTT.

The chain links TRBV6-1 to TRBJ1-5; no definite D call. Trimming shortened V by 6 bases and J by 5 bases, and 11 bases separated the two germline ends. The CDR3 has 13 amino acids. Germline V gives CDR1 MNHNS, CDR2 SASEGT. As DNA, the CDR3 is TGTGCCAGCAGGGCAGGTTTTTATCAGCCCCAGCATTTT. Encoded protein: CASRAGFYQPQHF.

This chain links TRBV30 with TRBJ2-5; D gene ambiguous. Trimming took 3 bases from V and 5 from J, leaving 13 bases between them. Germline V gene data show CDR1 as GTSNPN and CDR2 as SVGIG (reference sequence). CDR3 size: 13 residues. The CDR3 DNA is TGTGCCTGGAGCCACGGTCCTCGGGAGACCCAGTACTTC. Protein product: CAWSHGPRETQYF.

This clone was counted once. The chain joins TRBV7-7 to TRBJ2-5, with 7 bases fitting TRBD1. Per the germline V gene, CDR1 is SSHAT and CDR2 is FNYEAQ (reference sequence). V gave up 5 bases and J gave up 2 bases; unmatched junction bases: 8. The CDR3 is made up of 15 amino acids. The CDR3 region is CASSPQTGRQETQYF. The CDR3 bases are TGTGCCAGCAGCCCACAGACAGGGCGACAAGAGACCCAGTACTTC.

The gene calls are TRBV28 and TRBJ1-1, with 9 bases matching TRBD1. V lost 4 bases and J lost 1; bases outside the gene matches: 7. The CDR3 extends over 16 amino acids. Looked up from germline, CDR1 is MDHEN and CDR2 is SYDVKM. Written as DNA, the CDR3 is TGTGCCAGCAGTTCACCGGGACAGGGAACGAACACTGAAGCTTTCTTT. Protein: CASSSPGQGTNTEAFF.

This clone was seen more than once but under ten times. The chain recombines TRBV19 with TRBJ2-5; D is possibly TRBD1 or TRBD2 (5 bases each). Germline CDR1 is LNHDA and CDR2 is SQIVND (reference sequence). This CDR3 comprises 14 residues. The V gene lost 4 bases and the J gene lost 5 bases, with 14 bases spanning the gap. The CDR3 region is CASSKRFREETQYF. Here the CDR3 DNA reads TGTGCCAGTAGTAAAAGGTTCAGGGAGGAGACCCAGTACTTC.

The genes are TRBV7-8 and TRBJ1-1; D not certain. The V gene's germline CDR1 is SGHVS and CDR2 FQNEAQ. The ends were cut back, 5 bases at V and 7 bases at J, with 14 bases in the middle. CDR3 length: 13 amino acids. The CDR3 DNA reads TGTGCCAGCAGCGTACAGACAATGCTTGAAGCTTTCTTT. Its translation: CASSVQTMLEAFF.

This CDR3 is CASSFWAGSPGELFF. The DNA of the CDR3 is TGTGCCAGCAGTTTCTGGGCGGGGTCCCCCGGGGAGCTGTTTTTT. V usage is TRBV28 and J usage is TRBJ2-2; weak D call: TRBD2 (6 bases). Deletions cut 3 bases from V and 6 bases from J, with 14 bases between. From germline, CDR1 is MDHEN and CDR2 SYDVKM. This CDR3 comprises 15 residues.

The CDR3 loop reads CASSFTGGAGANVLTF. Written as DNA, the CDR3 is TGTGCCAGCAGTTTTACAGGGGGGGCTGGGGCCAACGTCCTGACTTTC. The chain is built from TRBV14 and TRBJ2-6; D might be TRBD1 (8 bases). Trimming pared 6 bases from V and 2 bases from J, leaving 14 bases between. This CDR3 is built from 16 residues. The germline V gene encodes CDR1 SGHDN and CDR2 FVKESK.

The V gene is TRBV5-5, the J gene TRBJ2-1; D may correspond to TRBD1 or TRBD2 (5 bases each). Germline CDR1 and CDR2: SGHKS and YYEKEE (reference sequence). The V gene lost 6 bases and the J gene lost 8 bases, with 24 bases spanning the gap. The CDR3 runs 16 residues. The CDR3 sequence: CASTRDPLAPRDEQFF. CDR3 nucleotides: TGTGCCAGCACCCGGGACCCACTTGCCCCCAGGGATGAGCAGTTCTTC.

The genes are TRBV19 and TRBJ2-2; no clear D. The CDR3 loop spans 14 amino acids. The ends were cut back, 3 bases at V and 4 bases at J, with 9 bases in the middle. Germline V gene data show CDR1 as LNHDA and CDR2 as SQIVND (reference sequence). The CDR3 DNA follows: TGTGCCAGTAGTATGACCCTTGGCACCGGGGAGCTGTTTTTT. Translation: CASSMTLGTGELFF.

The V gene is TRBV20-1, the J gene TRBJ1-1; no reliable D call. This CDR3 region has 10 residues. The germline CDR1 and CDR2 sequences are DFQATT and SNEGSKA (reference sequence). Trimming pared 6 bases from V and 6 bases from J, leaving 8 bases between. The CDR3 protein is CSAGGAEAFF. As DNA, the CDR3 is TGCAGTGCCGGTGGAGCTGAAGCTTTCTTT.

V gene TRBV29-1 combines with J gene TRBJ1-1, with D hard to call. V was trimmed by 3 bases and J by 1 base, leaving 12 bases between them. CDR1 and CDR2 (germline): SQVTM, ANQGSEA. The CDR3 loop spans 14 amino acids. The CDR3 spells CSVEIGGGNTEAFF. The DNA for the CDR3 is TGCAGCGTTGAGATTGGTGGCGGGAACACTGAAGCTTTCTTT. Full variable domain (outside the CDR3, taken from reference TRBV29-1 and TRBJ1-1): SAVISQKPSRDICQRGTSLTIQCQVDSQVTMMFWYRQQPGQSLTLIATANQGSEATYESGFVIDKFPISRPNLTFSTLTVSNMSPEDSSIYLCSVEIGGGNTEAFFGQGTRLTVV.

In this sample, this clone turned up once. The rearrangement uses TRBV5-6 and TRBJ1-2; D is possibly TRBD1 (5 bases). From germline, CDR1 is SGHDT and CDR2 YYEEEE. The CDR3 totals 17 residues. V shed 7 bases and J shed 1 base, with 23 bases lying between them. CDR3 sequence (DNA): TGTGCCAGCTCACGAGTCCTTGCTCGAGACAGTAACTATGGCTACACCTTC. Translated, it gives CASSRVLARDSNYGYTF.

J is TRBJ2-5 and V is TRBV28, with no clear D. The CDR3 is 14 residues long. V was cut by 5 bases and J by 0 bases, with 10 bases left in between. Germline V gives CDR1 MDHEN, CDR2 SYDVKM. The CDR3 DNA follows: TGTGCCAGCAGTGCCAGCAGAAACCAAGAGACCCAGTACTTC. Its translation: CASSASRNQETQYF.

The chain carries TRBV30 and TRBJ1-5; 7 positions agree with TRBD1. The CDR3 is 14 residues long. V was pared by 5 bases and J by 2 bases, with 6 bases of the junction left unmatched. Germline CDR1 GTSNPN, CDR2 SVGIG (reference sequence). The CDR3 loop reads CAWGQDSGNQPQHF. CDR3 DNA: TGTGCCTGGGGACAGGACTCCGGCAATCAGCCCCAGCATTTT.

The chain links TRBV27 to TRBJ1-1; the match to TRBD1 covers 8 bases. The CDR3 sequence is 15 residues long. Unmatched junction bases numbered 12, after V lost 0 bases and J lost 12 bases. The germline CDR1 and CDR2 sequences are MNHEY and SMNVEV (reference sequence). The CDR3 is CASSLSAGGMFDTFF. DNA for the CDR3: TGTGCCAGCAGTTTATCCGCAGGGGGCATGTTTGACACTTTCTTT.

The chain has TRBV6-4 and TRBJ2-2; 8 bases align to TRBD1. CDR1 is MRHNA, CDR2 SNTAGT, per germline. V shed 2 bases, J shed 4 bases, and the junction held 6 bases outside the gene matches. The CDR3 covers 16 residues. Here the CDR3 reads CASSDTTGGSTGELFF. The DNA of the CDR3 is TGTGCCAGCAGTGACACAACAGGGGGGAGCACCGGGGAGCTGTTTTTT.

This clone showed up just a few times. The DNA for the CDR3 is TGCGCCAGCAGCCAAATTGACAGGGGGCAGGACTATGGCTACACCTTC. Its protein is CASSQIDRGQDYGYTF. This chain uses TRBV5-1 with TRBJ1-2, with 10 bases lining up with TRBD1. Germline values: CDR1 SGHRS, CDR2 YFSETQ. V was clipped by 4 bases and J by 3 bases; unmatched bases: 9. The CDR3 is 16 residues long.

This chain links TRBV11-2 with TRBJ1-5, with D tentatively TRBD1 (5 bases). Germline loops: CDR1 SGHAT, CDR2 FQNNGV. CDR3 length: 13 amino acids. With 5 bases removed from V and 3 bases from J, the gap between germline ends came to 8 bases. The CDR3 DNA sequence: TGTGCCAGCAGCCTCGGGACCAATCAGCCCCAGCATTTT. Protein: CASSLGTNQPQHF.

This chain links TRBV6-5 with TRBJ1-6; D is possibly TRBD1 (5 bases). V shed 0 bases and J shed 10 bases, with 13 bases lying between them. The CDR3 is 15 residues long. From germline, CDR1 is MNHEY and CDR2 SVGAGI. CDR3 in amino acids: CASSYSNQGRSPLHF. The CDR3 DNA sequence: TGTGCCAGCAGTTACTCGAACCAGGGCAGGTCACCCCTCCACTTT.

In this sample, this clone turned up a few times. The chain carries TRBV19 and TRBJ1-5; TRBD1 matches at 8 bases. V lost 6 bases, J lost 2 bases, and 3 bases stayed unmatched. There are 14 residues in the CDR3. In germline, CDR1 is LNHDA, CDR2 SQIVND (reference sequence). This CDR3 reads CASSQTGGNQPQHF. The CDR3 DNA reads TGTGCCAGTAGCCAGACAGGGGGCAATCAGCCCCAGCATTTT.

This rearrangement joins TRBV21-1 to TRBJ2-7; the table's D call of TRBD2 was not tested on the DNA. TRBV21-1 constitutes a pseudogene. The CDR3 is 14 amino acids. CDR3 in DNA: TGTGCCAGCATCGTTAGTGGGAGGGCCGGGGAGCAGTACTTC. Amino acid sequence: CASIVSGRAGEQYF.

The rearrangement joins TRBV5-1 to TRBJ1-5; D perhaps matches TRBD1 (5 bases). CDR3 length equals 16 residues. Germline V gene sequence: CDR1 SGHRS, CDR2 YFSETQ. Trimming took 2 bases from V and 6 from J, leaving 18 bases between them. This CDR3 is CASSLDGTAGGQPQHF. The CDR3, as DNA: TGCGCCAGCAGCTTAGACGGGACGGCCGGGGGTCAGCCCCAGCATTTT.

The gene calls are TRBV5-4 and TRBJ1-6, with 7 bases identical to TRBD1. V lost 3 bases and J lost 7; bases outside the gene matches: 4. From germline, CDR1 is SGHNT and CDR2 YYREEE (reference sequence). This CDR3 comprises 14 residues. The CDR3 reads CASSSRDSNSPLHF. The CDR3 DNA reads as TGTGCCAGCAGCTCTAGGGACAGCAATTCACCCCTCCACTTT.

The V call is TRBV4-1, the J call TRBJ2-3; TRBD1 matches 8 bases. Trimming at V came to 3 bases and at J to 2 bases, leaving 7 bases not matched to a gene. Germline V gene lookup returns CDR1 MGHRA and CDR2 YSYEKL. CDR3 length: 16 amino acids. The CDR3 protein is CASSHPTGANTDTQYF. CDR3 nucleotides: TGCGCCAGCAGCCACCCGACAGGGGCAAACACAGATACGCAGTATTTT.

This clone has just a few counts. The chain combines TRBV2 with TRBJ1-5; possibly TRBD1 for D (5 bases). The V end was cut by 1 base, the J end by 3 bases, with 16 bases between. This CDR3 has 17 residues. In germline, CDR1 is SNHLY, CDR2 FYNNEI. CDR3 DNA sequence: TGTGCCAGCAGTGAAGATGGGACCATCGGGAACAATCAGCCCCAGCATTTT. Translating gives CASSEDGTIGNNQPQHF.

The rearrangement links TRBV5-6 to TRBJ2-4; 8 nucleotides match TRBD1. This CDR3 contains 14 residues. The V gene's germline CDR1 is SGHDT and CDR2 YYEEEE. Trimming removed 2 bases from V and 7 bases from J; junction bases left unmatched: 5. The DNA for the CDR3 is TGTGCCAGCAGCTTTCCAGGGGGCTGGAACATTCAGTACTTC. This translates into CASSFPGGWNIQYF.

V usage is TRBV6-1 and J usage is TRBJ1-3, with no clear D. Between the trimmed V and J ends, which lost 6 bases and 0 bases, there was a span of 6 bases. The germline V gene encodes CDR1 MNHNS and CDR2 SASEGT. CDR3 length: 13 amino acids. For the CDR3, the DNA is TGTGCCAGCAGGATAACCTCTGGAAACACCATATATTTT. Protein sequence: CASRITSGNTIYF.